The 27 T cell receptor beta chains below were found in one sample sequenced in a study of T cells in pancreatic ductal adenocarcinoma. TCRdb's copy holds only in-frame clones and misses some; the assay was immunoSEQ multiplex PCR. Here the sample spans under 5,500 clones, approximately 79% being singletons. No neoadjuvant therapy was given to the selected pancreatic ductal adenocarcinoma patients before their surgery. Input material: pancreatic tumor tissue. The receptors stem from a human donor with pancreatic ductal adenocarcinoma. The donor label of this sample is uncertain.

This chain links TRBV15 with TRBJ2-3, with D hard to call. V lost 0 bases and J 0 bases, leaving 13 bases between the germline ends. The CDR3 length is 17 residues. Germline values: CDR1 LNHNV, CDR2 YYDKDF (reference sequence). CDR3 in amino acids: CATSREYTRPSTDTQYF. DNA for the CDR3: TGTGCCACCAGCAGAGAATACACACGCCCTAGCACAGATACGCAGTATTTT.

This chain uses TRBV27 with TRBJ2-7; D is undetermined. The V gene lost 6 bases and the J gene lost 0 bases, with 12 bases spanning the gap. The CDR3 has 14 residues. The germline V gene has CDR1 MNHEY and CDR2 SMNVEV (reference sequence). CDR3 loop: CASSIGISSYEQYF. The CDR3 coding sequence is TGTGCCAGCAGCATTGGAATAAGCTCCTACGAGCAGTACTTC.

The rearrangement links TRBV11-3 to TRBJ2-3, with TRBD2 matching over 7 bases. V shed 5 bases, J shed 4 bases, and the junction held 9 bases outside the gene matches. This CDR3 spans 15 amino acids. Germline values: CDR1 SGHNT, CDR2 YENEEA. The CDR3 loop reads CASSQAAGSSDTQYF. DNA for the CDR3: TGTGCCAGCAGCCAAGCAGCGGGAAGCTCAGATACGCAGTATTTT.

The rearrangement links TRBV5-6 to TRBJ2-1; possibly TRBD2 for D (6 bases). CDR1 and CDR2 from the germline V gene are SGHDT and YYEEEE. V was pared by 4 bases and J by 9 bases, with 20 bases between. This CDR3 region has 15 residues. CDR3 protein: CASSPGLTFSTEQFF. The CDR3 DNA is TGTGCCAGCAGCCCGGGACTGACCTTCAGTACTGAGCAGTTCTTC.

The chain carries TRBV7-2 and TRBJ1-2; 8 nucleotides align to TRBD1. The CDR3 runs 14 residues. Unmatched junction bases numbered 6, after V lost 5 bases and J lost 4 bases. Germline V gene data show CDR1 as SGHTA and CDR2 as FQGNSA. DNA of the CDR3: TGTGCCAGCAGCGAATCAGGGGGCGGCTATGGCTACACCTTC. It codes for CASSESGGGYGYTF.

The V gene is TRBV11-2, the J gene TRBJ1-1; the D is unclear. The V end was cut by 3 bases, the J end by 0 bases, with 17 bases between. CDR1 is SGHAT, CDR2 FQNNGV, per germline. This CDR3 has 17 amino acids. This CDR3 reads CASSLGPGFALNTEAFF. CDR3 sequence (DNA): TGTGCCAGCAGCTTGGGCCCCGGGTTCGCCTTGAACACTGAAGCTTTCTTT.

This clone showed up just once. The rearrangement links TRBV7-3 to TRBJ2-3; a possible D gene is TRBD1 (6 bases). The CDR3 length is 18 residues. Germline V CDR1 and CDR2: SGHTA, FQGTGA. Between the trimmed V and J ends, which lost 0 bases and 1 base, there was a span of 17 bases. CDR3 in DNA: TGTGCCAGCAGCTTAACGTTCGACAGGACGGGTGGCACAGATACGCAGTATTTT. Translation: CASSLTFDRTGGTDTQYF. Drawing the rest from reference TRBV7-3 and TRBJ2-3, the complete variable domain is GAGVSQTPSNKVTEKGKYVELRCDPISGHTALYWYRQSLGQGPEFLIYFQGTGAADDSGLPNDRFFAVRPEGSVSTLKIQRTERGDSAVYLCASSLTFDRTGGTDTQYFGPGTRLTVL.

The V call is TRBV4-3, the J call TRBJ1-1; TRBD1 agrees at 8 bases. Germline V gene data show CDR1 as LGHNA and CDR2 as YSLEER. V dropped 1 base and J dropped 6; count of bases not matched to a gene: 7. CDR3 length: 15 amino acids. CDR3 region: CASSQGWGQVAEAFF. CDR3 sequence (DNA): TGCGCCAGCAGCCAAGGATGGGGACAGGTGGCTGAAGCTTTCTTT.

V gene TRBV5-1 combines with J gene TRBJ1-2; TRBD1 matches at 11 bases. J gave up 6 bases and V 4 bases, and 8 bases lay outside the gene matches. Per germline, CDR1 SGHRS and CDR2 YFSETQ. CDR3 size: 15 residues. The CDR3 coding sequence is TGCGCCAGCAGCCCGGGACAGGGGGTCGTAGATGGCTACACCTTC. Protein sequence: CASSPGQGVVDGYTF.

CDR3 DNA sequence: TGTGCCAGTAGTATCAGCAGGGGGCCTAAACTGTTTTTT. Translation: CASSISRGPKLFF. This chain joins TRBV19 and TRBJ1-4; TRBD1 matches at 8 bases. Germline V lookup: CDR1 LNHDA, CDR2 SQIVND (reference sequence). Trimming removed 3 bases from V and 11 bases from J; junction bases left unmatched: 5. This CDR3 region has 13 residues.

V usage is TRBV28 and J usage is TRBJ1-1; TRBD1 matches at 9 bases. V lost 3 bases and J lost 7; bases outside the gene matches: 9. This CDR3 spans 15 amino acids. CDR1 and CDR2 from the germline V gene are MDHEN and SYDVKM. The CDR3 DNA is TGTGCCAGCAGTTTGGGAACAGGGGGCGCAGGTGAAGCTTTCTTT. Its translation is CASSLGTGGAGEAFF.

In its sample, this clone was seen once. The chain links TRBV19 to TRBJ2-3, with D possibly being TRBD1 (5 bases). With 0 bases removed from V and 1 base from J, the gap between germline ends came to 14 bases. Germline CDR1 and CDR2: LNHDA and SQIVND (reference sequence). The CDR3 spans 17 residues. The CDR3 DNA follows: TGTGCCAGTAGTATAGATCGGCAGGGATCGGGCACAGATACGCAGTATTTT. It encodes CASSIDRQGSGTDTQYF.

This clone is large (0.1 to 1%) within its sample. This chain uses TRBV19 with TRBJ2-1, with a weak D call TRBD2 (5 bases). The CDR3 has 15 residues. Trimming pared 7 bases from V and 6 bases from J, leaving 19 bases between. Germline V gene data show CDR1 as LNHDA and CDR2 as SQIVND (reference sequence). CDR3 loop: CASTRRTAETNEQFF. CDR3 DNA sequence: TGTGCCAGTACCCGGCGGACTGCTGAAACCAATGAGCAGTTCTTC.

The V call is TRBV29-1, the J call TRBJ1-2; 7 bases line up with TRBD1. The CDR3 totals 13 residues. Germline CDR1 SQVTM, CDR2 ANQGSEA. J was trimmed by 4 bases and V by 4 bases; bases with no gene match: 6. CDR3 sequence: CSVGGGQSYGYTF. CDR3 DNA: TGCAGCGTTGGTGGGGGACAGTCCTATGGCTACACCTTC.

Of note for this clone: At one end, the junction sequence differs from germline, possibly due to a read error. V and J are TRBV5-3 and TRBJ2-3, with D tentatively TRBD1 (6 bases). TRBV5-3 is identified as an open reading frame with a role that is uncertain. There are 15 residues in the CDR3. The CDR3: CASSLAGASTDTQYF. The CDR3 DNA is TGTGCCAGCAGCTTGGCAGGGGCGAGCACAGATACGCAGTATTTT.

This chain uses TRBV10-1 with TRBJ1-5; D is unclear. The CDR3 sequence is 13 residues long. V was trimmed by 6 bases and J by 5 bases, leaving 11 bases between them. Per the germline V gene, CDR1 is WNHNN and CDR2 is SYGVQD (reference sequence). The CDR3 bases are TGCGCCAGCAGGAAGGATACGGATCAGCCCCAGCATTTT. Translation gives CASRKDTDQPQHF.

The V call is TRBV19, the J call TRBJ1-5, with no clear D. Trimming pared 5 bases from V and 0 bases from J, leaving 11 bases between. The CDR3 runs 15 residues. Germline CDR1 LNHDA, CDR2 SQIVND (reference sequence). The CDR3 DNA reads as TGTGCCAGTAGTTTACGGGAGTATAGCAATCAGCCCCAGCATTTT. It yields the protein CASSLREYSNQPQHF.

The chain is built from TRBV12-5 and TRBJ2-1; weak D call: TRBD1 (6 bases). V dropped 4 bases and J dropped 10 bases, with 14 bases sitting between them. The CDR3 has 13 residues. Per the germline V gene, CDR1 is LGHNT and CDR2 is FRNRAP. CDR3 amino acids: CASGSLTGREQFF. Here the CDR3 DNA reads TGTGCTAGTGGTTCCTTAACAGGGCGGGAGCAGTTCTTC. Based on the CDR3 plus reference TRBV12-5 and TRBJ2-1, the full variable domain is DARVTQTPRHKVTEMGQEVTMRCQPILGHNTVFWYRQTMMQGLELLAYFRNRAPLDDSGMPKDRFSAEMPDATLATLKIQPSEPRDSAVYFCASGSLTGREQFFGPGTRLTVL.

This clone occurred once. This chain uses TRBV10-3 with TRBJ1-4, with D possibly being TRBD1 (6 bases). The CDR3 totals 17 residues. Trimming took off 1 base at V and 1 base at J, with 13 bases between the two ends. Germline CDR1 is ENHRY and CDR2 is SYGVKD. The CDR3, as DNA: TGTGCCATCAGTGAGTATACAGGGATGGGAACTAATGAAAAACTGTTTTTT. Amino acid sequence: CAISEYTGMGTNEKLFF.

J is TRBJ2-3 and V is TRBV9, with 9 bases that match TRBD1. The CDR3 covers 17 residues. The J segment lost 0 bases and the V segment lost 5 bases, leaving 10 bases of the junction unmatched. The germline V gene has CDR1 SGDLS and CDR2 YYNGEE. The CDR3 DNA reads TGTGCCAGCAGTACCGGGACAGGGTTTTCTAGCACAGATACGCAGTATTTT. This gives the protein CASSTGTGFSSTDTQYF.

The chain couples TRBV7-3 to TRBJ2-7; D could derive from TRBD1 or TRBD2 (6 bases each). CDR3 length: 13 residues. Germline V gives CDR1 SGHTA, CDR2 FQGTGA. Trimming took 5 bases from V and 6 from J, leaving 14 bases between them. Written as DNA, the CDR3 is TGTGCCAGCAGCCCACGGACAGCGGGCGAGCAGTACTTC. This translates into CASSPRTAGEQYF.

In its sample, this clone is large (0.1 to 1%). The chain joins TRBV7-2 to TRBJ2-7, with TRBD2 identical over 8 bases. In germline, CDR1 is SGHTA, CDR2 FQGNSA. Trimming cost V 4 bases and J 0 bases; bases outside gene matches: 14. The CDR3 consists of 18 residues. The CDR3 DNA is TGTGCCAGCAGCTACGGAGAGATCTTCGGACTAGCCTCCTACGAGCAGTACTTC. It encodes CASSYGEIFGLASYEQYF. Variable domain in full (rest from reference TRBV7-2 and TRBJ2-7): GAGVSQSPSNKVTEKGKDVELRCDPISGHTALYWYRQSLGQGLEFLIYFQGNSAPDKSGLPSDRFSAERTGGSVSTLTIQRTQQEDSAVYLCASSYGEIFGLASYEQYFGPGTRLTVT.

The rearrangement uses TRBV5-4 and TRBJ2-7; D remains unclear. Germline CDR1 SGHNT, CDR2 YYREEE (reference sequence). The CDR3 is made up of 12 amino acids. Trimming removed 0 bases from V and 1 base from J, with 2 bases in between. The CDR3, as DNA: TGTGCCAGCAGCTTGGAGTCCTACGAGCAGTACTTC. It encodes CASSLESYEQYF.

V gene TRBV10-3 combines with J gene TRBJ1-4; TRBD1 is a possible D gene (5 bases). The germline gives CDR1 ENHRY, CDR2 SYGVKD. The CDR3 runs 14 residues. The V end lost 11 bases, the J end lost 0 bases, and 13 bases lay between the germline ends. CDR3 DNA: TGTGCCTCGAAGAGGGGTGCAACTAATGAAAAACTGTTTTTT. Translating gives CASKRGATNEKLFF.

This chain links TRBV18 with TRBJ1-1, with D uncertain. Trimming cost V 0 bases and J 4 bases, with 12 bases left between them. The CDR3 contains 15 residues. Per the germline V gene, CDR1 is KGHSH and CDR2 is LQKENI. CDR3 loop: CASSPPQTFGTEAFF. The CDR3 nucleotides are TGTGCCAGCTCACCACCACAGACCTTTGGCACTGAAGCTTTCTTT.

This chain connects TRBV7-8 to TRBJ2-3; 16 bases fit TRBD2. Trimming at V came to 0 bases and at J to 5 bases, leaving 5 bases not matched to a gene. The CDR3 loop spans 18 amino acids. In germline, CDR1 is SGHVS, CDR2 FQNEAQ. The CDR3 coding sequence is TGTGCCAGCAGCTTAGCGGGACTAGCGGGGGGGCCCGGAGATACGCAGTATTTT. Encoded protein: CASSLAGLAGGPGDTQYF.

The CDR3 sequence: CASTSTGTNTEAFF. The CDR3 DNA is TGTGCCAGTACCTCGACAGGGACAAACACTGAAGCTTTCTTT. The chain links TRBV19 to TRBJ1-1; 7 bases match TRBD1. CDR1 is LNHDA and CDR2 is SQIVND in the germline V gene (reference sequence). The length of the CDR3 is 14 residues. V lost 7 bases, J lost 2 bases, and 7 bases stayed unmatched.